This entry describes one T cell receptor (beta chain). Its cognate antigen is unknown. These data come from a study of cytomegalovirus exposure and HLA in healthy donors. Study background: The Caucasian-associated ancestry cluster contained 81% of the approximately 410 genotyped donors. General observations from the study: V- and J-gene trimming in TCR beta was tied to a missense DCLRE1C variant by an analysis performed later. Previous analysis showed most TCR beta V segments were productive about 90% or about 30% of the time. In vitro assays verified that three CMV-associated chains recognized CMV antigens specifically.

The PCR ran on 60 Vbeta and 13 Jbeta primers. Assay: immunoSEQ multiplex PCR; the TCRdb copy retains only in-frame clones and omits some. Of about 160,000 clones listed, 79% are singletons. The ends lost 5 bases at V and 0 bases at J; junction bases unmatched: 3. Germline assignment: CDR1 GTSNPN and CDR2 SVGIG (reference sequence). The CDR3 covers 14 residues. The TCR sequence derives from a man in his fifties or sixties in good health and CMV-seropositive. V is TRBV30 and J is TRBJ2-1; TRBD2 matches at 8 bases. Sample: PBMCs. Here the CDR3 DNA reads TGTGCCTGGTTAGCGGGGCGCTCCTACAATGAGCAGTTCTTC. It encodes CAWLAGRSYNEQFF.